The rows below give T cell receptor beta chains drawn from one sample of a study of prognosis after radiotherapy for stage I lung cancer. TCRdb reprocessed the multiplex PCR reads with MiXCR, giving one entry per CDR3 protein. The table records approximately 51,000 distinct CDR3 sequences, over 30% of them present only once. The sequencing used PBMCs, collected before or after stereotactic body radiation therapy (not recorded which). The receptors derive from a donor over 45 with non-small cell lung cancer. Each CDR3 is given with its conserved first and last residue. Fields, in order: V gene, J gene, CDR3 length, CDR3 protein.

v_gene: TRBV6-1; j_gene: TRBJ2-6; len: 16; CDR3aa: CASSEARLSGANVLTF
v_gene: TRBV6-5; j_gene: TRBJ2-3; len: 15; CDR3aa: CASSYQQPTTDTQYF
v_gene: TRBV7-9; j_gene: TRBJ2-1; len: 16; CDR3aa: CASSPRTSGNYNEQFF
v_gene: TRBV9; j_gene: TRBJ2-7; len: 15; CDR3aa: CASSVGMDTAYEQYF
v_gene: TRBV12-3/TRBV12-4; j_gene: TRBJ2-2; len: 14; CDR3aa: CASRFSVNTGDLFF
v_gene: TRBV27; j_gene: TRBJ2-1; len: 14; CDR3aa: CAYLPLGGAYEQFF
v_gene: TRBV15; j_gene: TRBJ1-3; len: 11; CDR3aa: CATSVVNTIYF
v_gene: TRBV6-1; j_gene: TRBJ2-7; len: 13; CDR3aa: CASSPAGTAGQYF
v_gene: TRBV30; j_gene: TRBJ1-2; len: 13; CDR3aa: CAWSATGFAGYTF
v_gene: TRBV28; j_gene: TRBJ2-3; len: 19; CDR3aa: CASSQIGLAGGGGWDTQYF
v_gene: TRBV27; j_gene: TRBJ1-1; len: 15; CDR3aa: CASSTTQQAYREAFF
v_gene: TRBV20-1; j_gene: TRBJ2-7; len: 12; CDR3aa: CSASTMGYEQYF
v_gene: TRBV12-3/TRBV12-4; j_gene: TRBJ1-2; len: 12; CDR3aa: CASRARGGIYTF
v_gene: TRBV5-1; j_gene: TRBJ1-1; len: 14; CDR3aa: CASTRGGHNTEAFF
v_gene: TRBV6-1; j_gene: TRBJ1-1; len: 11; CDR3aa: CASRGNLQAFF
v_gene: TRBV20-1; j_gene: TRBJ1-2; len: 13; CDR3aa: CSARDTGVGGYTF
v_gene: TRBV6-1; j_gene: TRBJ1-1; len: 14; CDR3aa: CASSRTGFDTEAFF
v_gene: TRBV12-5; j_gene: TRBJ2-5; len: 11; CDR3aa: CASGSLLTQYF
v_gene: TRBV4-3; j_gene: TRBJ1-1; len: 17; CDR3aa: CASSQDLGVRRGTEAFF
v_gene: TRBV10-2; j_gene: TRBJ2-7; len: 12; CDR3aa: CANCKRTCEQYF
v_gene: TRBV5-1; j_gene: TRBJ2-5; len: 13; CDR3aa: CTSGEGGDETQYF
v_gene: TRBV5-1; j_gene: TRBJ2-2; len: 15; CDR3aa: CASSFVGSNTGELFF
v_gene: TRBV18; j_gene: TRBJ2-1; len: 12; CDR3aa: CASSAGSNEQFF
v_gene: TRBV5-1; j_gene: TRBJ2-5; len: 16; CDR3aa: CASSYDACRVLETQYF
v_gene: TRBV6-2/TRBV6-3; j_gene: TRBJ1-2; len: 13; CDR3aa: CASSELGLYGYTF
v_gene: TRBV12-3/TRBV12-4; j_gene: TRBJ2-1; len: 14; CDR3aa: CASSGTSVHNERFF
v_gene: TRBV7-2; j_gene: TRBJ1-3; len: 15; CDR3aa: CASSLVLHSGNTIYF